This record looks at one T cell receptor beta chain sequence and its context. The data were obtained in a study of blood T cell repertoires in COVID-19. For the study at large: From the United States, Italy and Spain came samples of acute and convalescent COVID-19.

In the original processing: For nucleated cells, counts were estimated from reference gene primer amplification. Sequencing used immunoSEQ multiplex PCR; TCRdb keeps in-frame clones, though not all of them. That table gives V, J and clone size, and the DNA gave D and trimming. Of tens of thousands of clones in the sample, under 90% were seen once. The J segment lost 5 bases and the V segment lost 6 bases, leaving 8 bases of the junction unmatched. Germline-derived CDR1 and CDR2 are WNHNN and SYGVQD (reference sequence). The CDR3 consists of 15 residues. Specimen: peripheral blood. The J gene is TRBJ1-4, the V gene TRBV10-1, with 8 bases fitting TRBD1. The source of this sequence is an elderly woman with acute or convalescent COVID-19. The CDR3 loop is CASRPGTGINEKLFF. In DNA, the CDR3 is TGCGCCAGCAGGCCCGGGACAGGAATCAATGAAAAACTGTTTTTT.